This TCR beta chain was captured by sequencing in a study of blood T cell repertoires in COVID-19. Study as a whole: Material from acute and convalescent COVID-19 was sourced from the United States, Italy and Spain. T cells, B-cell-depleted T cells, or PBMCs provided the cDNA or gDNA that served as material.

CDR1 is MNHEY, CDR2 SMNVEV, per germline (reference sequence). Unmatched junction bases numbered 10, after V lost 0 bases and J lost 0 bases. The length of the CDR3 is 19 residues. Using immunoSEQ multiplex PCR, the repertoire was profiled, and TCRdb retains in-frame clones only, with some absent. This table has fewer than 250,000 clones, 70% to 90% appearing once. The TCR comes from a young man with acute or convalescent COVID-19. The sample consisted of peripheral blood. The chain joins TRBV27 to TRBJ2-3, with 9 nucleotides matching TRBD2. CDR3: CASSLSRGRATLSTDTQYF. CDR3 DNA sequence: TGTGCCAGCAGTTTATCTCGCGGGAGGGCAACTCTAAGCACAGATACGCAGTATTTT.